Listed below are T cell receptor beta chains from one sample, sequenced in a study of blood T cell repertoires in COVID-19. Produced via immunoSEQ multiplex PCR; TCRdb's table is partial and in-frame only. The sample contains some 150,000 clones, 75% to 90% of which appear only once. The specimen sequenced was PBMCs or T cells enriched from blood (not recorded which). These TCRs come from a woman aged 50 to 60 who had recovered from COVID-19. The CDR3 runs from the conserved cysteine through the conserved F or W. D genes are given only for firm matches. Not all rows give a size; the values are once, few, many and, for expanded clones, a class.

V gene: TRBV30; J gene: TRBJ2-5; D gene: TRBD2; clone size: .; CDR3 DNA: TGTGCCTGGAGCGCGGGGGGGCAGACCCAGTACTTC; CDR3 protein: CAWSAGGQTQYF
V gene: TRBV27; J gene: TRBJ2-5; D gene: .; clone size: once; CDR3 DNA: TGTGCCAGCCGGAGGCCTGGGGAGACCCAGTACTTC; CDR3 protein: CASRRPGETQYF
V gene: TRBV7-2; J gene: TRBJ1-1; D gene: .; clone size: .; CDR3 DNA: TGTGCCAGCAGCTTTTGGGGGGAGGCCATGAACACTGAAGCTTTCTTT; CDR3 protein: CASSFWGEAMNTEAFF
V gene: TRBV19; J gene: TRBJ1-2; D gene: .; clone size: .; CDR3 DNA: TGTGCCAGTAGTACAGGGGTCGACTATGGCTACACCTTC; CDR3 protein: CASSTGVDYGYTF
V gene: TRBV11-3; J gene: TRBJ1-1; D gene: .; clone size: .; CDR3 DNA: TGTGCCAGCAGCCTACGAAACAGAAACACTGAAGCTTTCTTT; CDR3 protein: CASSLRNRNTEAFF
V gene: TRBV3-1/TRBV3-2; J gene: TRBJ1-1; D gene: .; clone size: .; CDR3 DNA: TGTGCCAGCAGCCTCCGGGGGAACACTGAAGCTTTCTTT; CDR3 protein: CASSLRGNTEAFF
V gene: TRBV18; J gene: TRBJ1-4; D gene: .; clone size: .; CDR3 DNA: TGTGCCAGCTCACCACCTAGCACGGGTACTAATGAAAAACTGTTTTTT; CDR3 protein: CASSPPSTGTNEKLFF
V gene: TRBV6-6; J gene: TRBJ1-2; D gene: TRBD1; clone size: .; CDR3 DNA: TGTGCCAGCAGTCCGGAGGGGGCGGTTGGCTACACCTTC; CDR3 protein: CASSPEGAVGYTF
V gene: TRBV30; J gene: TRBJ1-4; D gene: .; clone size: .; CDR3 DNA: TGTGCCTGGAGCCCCTCATGGAGTAATGAAAAACTGTTTTTT; CDR3 protein: CAWSPSWSNEKLFF
V gene: TRBV6-5; J gene: TRBJ1-6; D gene: .; clone size: .; CDR3 DNA: TGTGCCAGCAGTTACCTTTCCCCCCATTTTTTAGCCCTCCACTTT; CDR3 protein: CASSYLSPHFLALHF
V gene: TRBV27; J gene: TRBJ2-1; D gene: TRBD2; clone size: once; CDR3 DNA: TGTGCCAATAGGACTAGCGGGAACCTTAAGAGCTCCTACAATGAGCAGTTCTTC; CDR3 protein: CANRTSGNLKSSYNEQFF
V gene: TRBV14; J gene: TRBJ2-1; D gene: .; clone size: .; CDR3 DNA: TGTGCCAGCAGCCAGCTGCAGGGGTCCTACAATGAGCAGTTCTTC; CDR3 protein: CASSQLQGSYNEQFF
V gene: TRBV2; J gene: TRBJ1-4; D gene: .; clone size: .; CDR3 DNA: TGTGCCAGCAGCCGACAGACTTCAACTAATGAAAAACTGTTTTTT; CDR3 protein: CASSRQTSTNEKLFF
V gene: TRBV28; J gene: TRBJ1-4; D gene: TRBD1; clone size: .; CDR3 DNA: TGTGCCAGCAGTTGGGGTACGGGACAGGGAGGGGTTGGACGGGAAAAACTGTTTTTT; CDR3 protein: CASSWGTGQGGVGREKLFF
V gene: TRBV28; J gene: TRBJ2-3; D gene: TRBD1; clone size: .; CDR3 DNA: TGTGCCAGCAGTTATGGGGGGACAGGGGGGGCAGATACGCAGTATTTT; CDR3 protein: CASSYGGTGGADTQYF
V gene: TRBV11-2; J gene: TRBJ2-1; D gene: TRBD2; clone size: .; CDR3 DNA: TGTGCCAGCAGCGTTGGACTAGCGGTGGGGGGTGAGCAGTTCTTC; CDR3 protein: CASSVGLAVGGEQFF
V gene: TRBV7-2; J gene: TRBJ2-3; D gene: .; clone size: .; CDR3 DNA: TGTGCCAGCAGCTTAACGGGGAGCTCAAAGCAGTATTTT; CDR3 protein: CASSLTGSSKQYF
V gene: TRBV6-5; J gene: TRBJ1-1; D gene: TRBD1; clone size: .; CDR3 DNA: TGTGCCAGCAGCACCCAAGGGACAGGCACTGAAGCTTTCTTT; CDR3 protein: CASSTQGTGTEAFF
V gene: TRBV7-2; J gene: TRBJ2-5; D gene: .; clone size: few; CDR3 DNA: TGTGCCAGCAGCCCCCTTCCAGAGACCCAGTACTTC; CDR3 protein: CASSPLPETQYF
V gene: TRBV25-1; J gene: TRBJ2-2; D gene: TRBD1; clone size: few; CDR3 DNA: TGTGCCAGCCGTACCGGGACAGGGGAGGGGAACACCGGGGAGCTGTTTTTT; CDR3 protein: CASRTGTGEGNTGELFF
V gene: TRBV6-5; J gene: TRBJ2-3; D gene: .; clone size: .; CDR3 DNA: TGTGCCAGCAGCGATGGGGGACTCCGGAGAGATACGCAGTATTTT; CDR3 protein: CASSDGGLRRDTQYF
V gene: TRBV7-2; J gene: TRBJ1-1; D gene: TRBD1; clone size: .; CDR3 DNA: TGTGCCAGCAGCAAGCGACAGGGGGTCGCTGAAGCTTTCTTT; CDR3 protein: CASSKRQGVAEAFF
V gene: TRBV5-6; J gene: TRBJ1-3; D gene: TRBD1; clone size: .; CDR3 DNA: TGTGCCAGCAGCTTGGGCCCCGGGACAGTAGGAAACACCATATATTTT; CDR3 protein: CASSLGPGTVGNTIYF
V gene: TRBV28; J gene: TRBJ2-3; D gene: TRBD2; clone size: .; CDR3 DNA: TGTGCCAGCAGCTCACTAGCGGTTGCTTCCACAGATACGCAGTATTTT; CDR3 protein: CASSSLAVASTDTQYF
V gene: TRBV30; J gene: TRBJ1-1; D gene: TRBD1; clone size: once; CDR3 DNA: TGTGCCTGGAGTGTCTCGCCCGGGACAGAGGCTTTCTTT; CDR3 protein: CAWSVSPGTEAFF
V gene: TRBV5-1; J gene: TRBJ2-3; D gene: .; clone size: once; CDR3 DNA: TGCGCCAGCAGCACGGACTTCTATACGCAGTATTTT; CDR3 protein: CASSTDFYTQYF
V gene: TRBV29-1; J gene: TRBJ1-4; D gene: TRBD1; clone size: once; CDR3 DNA: TGCAGCGTCACAGGGGCCCCAACTAATGAAAAACTGTTTTTT; CDR3 protein: CSVTGAPTNEKLFF
V gene: TRBV5-4; J gene: TRBJ2-1; D gene: TRBD1; clone size: .; CDR3 DNA: TGTGCCAGCAGCTTGGGGACAGGGGGCAAGTATGAGCAGTTCTTC; CDR3 protein: CASSLGTGGKYEQFF
V gene: TRBV23-1; J gene: TRBJ2-3; D gene: TRBD2; clone size: .; CDR3 DNA: TGCGCCAGCAGTCAATCGCGACTAGCGGGAGCGGCAGATACGCAGTATTTT; CDR3 protein: CASSQSRLAGAADTQYF
V gene: TRBV9; J gene: TRBJ2-3; D gene: .; clone size: .; CDR3 DNA: TGTGCCAGCTCTTTAGGGGCAGATACGCAGTATTTT; CDR3 protein: CASSLGADTQYF
V gene: TRBV18; J gene: TRBJ1-3; D gene: .; clone size: .; CDR3 DNA: TGTGCCAGCTCACCAGATTGGGGAGTTGGAAACACCATATATTTT; CDR3 protein: CASSPDWGVGNTIYF